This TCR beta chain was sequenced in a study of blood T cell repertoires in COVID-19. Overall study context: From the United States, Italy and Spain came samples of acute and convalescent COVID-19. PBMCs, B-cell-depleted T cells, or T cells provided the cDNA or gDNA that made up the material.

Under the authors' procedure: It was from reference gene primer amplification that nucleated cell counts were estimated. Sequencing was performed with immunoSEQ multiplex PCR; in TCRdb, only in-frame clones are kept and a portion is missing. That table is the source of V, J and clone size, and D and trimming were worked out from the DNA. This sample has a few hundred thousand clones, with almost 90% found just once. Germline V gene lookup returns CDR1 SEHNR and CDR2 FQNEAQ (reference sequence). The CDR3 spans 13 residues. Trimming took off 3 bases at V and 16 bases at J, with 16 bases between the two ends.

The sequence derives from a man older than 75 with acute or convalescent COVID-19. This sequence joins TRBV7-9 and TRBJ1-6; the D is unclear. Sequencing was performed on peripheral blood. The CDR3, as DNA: TGTGCCAGCAGCTTTACTGGTCCGGAGCAGCTCCACTTT. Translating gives CASSFTGPEQLHF.